This TCR beta chain was identified in a study of OX40 agonist ivuxolimab in advanced cancers. Study context: While on treatment, patients had intravenous ivuxolimab at 0.01 to 10 mg/kg every 2 weeks.

Deletions cut 1 base from V and 1 base from J, with 5 bases between. The CDR3 covers 14 residues. CDR1 is LGHNA and CDR2 is YSLEER in the germline V gene. Assay used: immunoSEQ multiplex PCR; TCRdb lists only in-frame clones, some missing. The sample carries some 60,000 clones, under 95% recorded once. The chain uses TRBV4-3 and TRBJ1-5; the D gene is possibly TRBD1 (5 bases). The sequence was collected from an adult with an advanced solid tumor such as melanoma, head and neck, liver or kidney cancer. Sequenced here: CD4+ or CD8+ T cells sorted from blood, sampled in a trial of the OX40 agonist ivuxolimab. DNA for the CDR3: TGCGCCAGCAGCCAAGGGGGGAGCAATCAGCCCCAGCATTTT. Amino acids: CASSQGGSNQPQHF.